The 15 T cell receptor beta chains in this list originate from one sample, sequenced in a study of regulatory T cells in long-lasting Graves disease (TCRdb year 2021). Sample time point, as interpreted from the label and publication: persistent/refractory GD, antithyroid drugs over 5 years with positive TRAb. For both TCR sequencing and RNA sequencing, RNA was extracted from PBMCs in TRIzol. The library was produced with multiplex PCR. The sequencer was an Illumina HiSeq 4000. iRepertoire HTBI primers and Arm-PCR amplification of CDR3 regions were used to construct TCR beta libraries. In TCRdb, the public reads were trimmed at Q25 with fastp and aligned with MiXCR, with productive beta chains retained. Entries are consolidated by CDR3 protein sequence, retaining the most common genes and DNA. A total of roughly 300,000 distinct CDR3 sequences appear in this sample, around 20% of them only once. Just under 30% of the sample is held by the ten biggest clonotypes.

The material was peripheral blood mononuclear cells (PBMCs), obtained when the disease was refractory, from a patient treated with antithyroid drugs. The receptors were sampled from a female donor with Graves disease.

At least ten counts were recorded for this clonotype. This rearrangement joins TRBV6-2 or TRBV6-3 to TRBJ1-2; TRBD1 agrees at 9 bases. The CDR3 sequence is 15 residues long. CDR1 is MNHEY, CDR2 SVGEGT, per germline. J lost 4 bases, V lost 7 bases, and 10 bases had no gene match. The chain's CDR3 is CASTQQGARSYGYTF. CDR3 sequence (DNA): TGTGCCAGCACCCAACAGGGGGCGCGGAGCTATGGCTACACCTTC.

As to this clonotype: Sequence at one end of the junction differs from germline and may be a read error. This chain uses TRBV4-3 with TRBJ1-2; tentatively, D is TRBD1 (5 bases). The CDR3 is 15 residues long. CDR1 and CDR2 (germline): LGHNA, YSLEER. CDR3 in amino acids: CASSQGPGKVYGHTF. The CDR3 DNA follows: TGCGCCAGCAGCCAAGGTCCAGGGAAGGTCTATGGCCACACCTTC.

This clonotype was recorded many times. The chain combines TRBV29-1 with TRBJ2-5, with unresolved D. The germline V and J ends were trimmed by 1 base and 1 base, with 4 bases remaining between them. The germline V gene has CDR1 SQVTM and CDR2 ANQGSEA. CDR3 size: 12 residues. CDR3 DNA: TGCAGCGTTGAAGGCAGCCAAGAGACCCAGTACTTC. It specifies CSVEGSQETQYF.

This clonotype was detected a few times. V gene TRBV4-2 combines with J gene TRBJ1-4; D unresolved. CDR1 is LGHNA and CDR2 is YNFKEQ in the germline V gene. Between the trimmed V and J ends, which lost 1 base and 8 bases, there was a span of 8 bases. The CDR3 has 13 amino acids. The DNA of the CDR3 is TGTGCCAGCAGCCAAGTAATCCTCGAAAAACTGTTTTTT. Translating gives CASSQVILEKLFF.

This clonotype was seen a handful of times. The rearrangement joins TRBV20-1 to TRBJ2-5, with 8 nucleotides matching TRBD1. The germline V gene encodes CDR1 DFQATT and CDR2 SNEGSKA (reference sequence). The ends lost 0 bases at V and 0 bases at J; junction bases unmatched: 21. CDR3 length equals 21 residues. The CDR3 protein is CSAREGQGRFLGPGDQETQYF. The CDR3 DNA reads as TGCAGTGCTAGAGAAGGACAGGGTCGTTTCTTGGGACCGGGGGACCAAGAGACCCAGTACTTC.

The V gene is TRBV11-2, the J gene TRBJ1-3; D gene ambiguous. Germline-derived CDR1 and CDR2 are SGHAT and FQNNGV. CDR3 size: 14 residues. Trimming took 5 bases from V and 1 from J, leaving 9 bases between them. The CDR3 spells CASSLTRSGNTIYF. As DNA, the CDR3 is TGTGCCAGCAGCCTGACGCGATCTGGAAACACCATATATTTT.

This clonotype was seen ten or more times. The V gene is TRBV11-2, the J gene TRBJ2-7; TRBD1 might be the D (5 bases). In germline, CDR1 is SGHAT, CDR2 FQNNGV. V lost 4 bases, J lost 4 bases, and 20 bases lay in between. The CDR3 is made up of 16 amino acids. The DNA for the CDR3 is TGTGCCAGCAGCTCGACGGAGACAGTCCACGCTTACGAGCAGTACTTC. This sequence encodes CASSSTETVHAYEQYF.

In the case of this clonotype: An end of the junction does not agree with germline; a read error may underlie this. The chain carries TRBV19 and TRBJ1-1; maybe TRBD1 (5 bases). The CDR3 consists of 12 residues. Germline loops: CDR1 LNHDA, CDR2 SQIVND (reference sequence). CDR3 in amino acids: CASRTEVTGAFF. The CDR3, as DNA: TGTGCCAGTAGGACAGAAGTCACTGGAGCTTTCTTT.

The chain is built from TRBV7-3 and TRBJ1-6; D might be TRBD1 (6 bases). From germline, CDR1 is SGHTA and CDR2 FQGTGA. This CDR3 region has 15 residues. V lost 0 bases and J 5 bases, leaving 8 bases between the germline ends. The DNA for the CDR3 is TGTGCCAGCAGCTTAACGGGGGCTCATAATTCACCCCTCCACTTT. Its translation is CASSLTGAHNSPLHF.

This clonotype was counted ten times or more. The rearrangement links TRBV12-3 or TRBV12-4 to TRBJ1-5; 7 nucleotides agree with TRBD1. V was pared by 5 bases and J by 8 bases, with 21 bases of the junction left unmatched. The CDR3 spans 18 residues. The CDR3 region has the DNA TGTGCCAGCAGTGCAACGAGGACAGGCCTTAGAAGGAGAGAGCCCCAGCATTTT. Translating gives CASSATRTGLRRREPQHF.

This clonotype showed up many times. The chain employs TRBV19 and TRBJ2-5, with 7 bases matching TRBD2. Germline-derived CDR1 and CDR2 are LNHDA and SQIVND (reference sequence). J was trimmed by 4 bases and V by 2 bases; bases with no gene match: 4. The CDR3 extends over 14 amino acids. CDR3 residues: CASSIRGVGETQYF. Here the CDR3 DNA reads TGTGCCAGTAGTATACGGGGGGTCGGAGAGACCCAGTACTTC. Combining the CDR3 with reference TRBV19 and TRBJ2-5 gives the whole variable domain DGGITQSPKYLFRKEGQNVTLSCEQNLNHDAMYWYRQDPGQGLRLIYYSQIVNDFQKGDIAEGYSVSREKKESFPLTVTSAQKNPTAFYLCASSIRGVGETQYFGPGTRLLVL.

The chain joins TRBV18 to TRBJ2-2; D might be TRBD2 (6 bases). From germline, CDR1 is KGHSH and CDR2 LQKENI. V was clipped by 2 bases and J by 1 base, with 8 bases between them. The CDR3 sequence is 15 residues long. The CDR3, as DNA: TGTGCCAGCTCACCATCCGGGAGGAACACCGGGGAGCTGTTTTTT. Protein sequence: CASSPSGRNTGELFF.

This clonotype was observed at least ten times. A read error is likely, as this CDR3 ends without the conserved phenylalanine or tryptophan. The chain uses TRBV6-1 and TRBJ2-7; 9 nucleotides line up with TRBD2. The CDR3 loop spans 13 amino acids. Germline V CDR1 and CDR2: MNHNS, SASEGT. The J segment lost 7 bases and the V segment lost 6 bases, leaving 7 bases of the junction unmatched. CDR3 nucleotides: TGTGCCAGCAGCCCCGGACTAGCGCGGGAGCAGTACCTC. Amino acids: CASSPGLAREQYL.

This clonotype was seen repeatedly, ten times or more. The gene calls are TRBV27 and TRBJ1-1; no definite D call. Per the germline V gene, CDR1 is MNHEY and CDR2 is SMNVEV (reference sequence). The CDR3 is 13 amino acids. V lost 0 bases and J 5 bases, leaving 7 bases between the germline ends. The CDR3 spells CASSLSLGTEAFF. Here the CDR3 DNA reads TGTGCCAGCAGTTTATCTTTGGGAACTGAAGCTTTCTTT.

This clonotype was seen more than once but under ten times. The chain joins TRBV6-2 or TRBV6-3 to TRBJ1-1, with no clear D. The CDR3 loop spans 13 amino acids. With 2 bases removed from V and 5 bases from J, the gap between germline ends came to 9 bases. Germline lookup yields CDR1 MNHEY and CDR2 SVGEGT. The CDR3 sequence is CASSYRSGTEAFF. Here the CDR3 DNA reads TGTGCCAGCAGTTACCGGTCGGGGACTGAAGCTTTCTTT.